This is a list of T cell receptor beta chains from one sample in a study of shared clonotypes between healthy human individuals. Libraries were prepared by immunoSEQ multiplex PCR; TCRdb keeps only in-frame clonotypes and omits some of them. The sample yields some 1,600,000 clones, under 99% seen once. The sample comprised naive CD4+ T cells sorted from blood. The receptors shown here come from a man aged 30 to 45 in good health. CDR3s include the opening cysteine and the closing phenylalanine or tryptophan. A D gene is named only where the DNA matches it firmly. Not every row has a clone size; where given, it reads once, few, many or a size class.

abundance: .; v_gene: TRBV6-5; d_gene: TRBD2; j_gene: TRBJ2-1; CDR3aa: CASLLAGVLKQFF; CDR3nt: TGTGCCAGCTTACTAGCGGGAGTCCTAAAGCAGTTCTTC
abundance: .; v_gene: TRBV7-9; d_gene: .; j_gene: TRBJ2-1; CDR3aa: CASSPLGDRGSYNEQFF; CDR3nt: TGTGCCAGCAGCCCCTTGGGGGATCGCGGCTCCTACAATGAGCAGTTCTTC
abundance: .; v_gene: TRBV7-3; d_gene: .; j_gene: TRBJ2-3; CDR3aa: CASSQGPETDTQYF; CDR3nt: TGTGCCAGCTCTCAGGGACCCGAAACAGATACGCAGTATTTT
abundance: .; v_gene: TRBV9; d_gene: .; j_gene: TRBJ2-2; CDR3aa: CASSRQGTPTGELFF; CDR3nt: TGTGCCAGCAGCAGACAAGGTACACCCACCGGGGAGCTGTTTTTT
abundance: .; v_gene: TRBV6-1; d_gene: TRBD1; j_gene: TRBJ1-3; CDR3aa: CASRVGQGSGNTIYF; CDR3nt: TGTGCCAGCAGGGTTGGACAGGGTTCTGGAAACACCATATATTTT
abundance: .; v_gene: TRBV27; d_gene: TRBD2; j_gene: TRBJ2-7; CDR3aa: CASTPRGTRAAEQYF; CDR3nt: TGTGCCAGCACTCCAAGGGGGACTAGGGCCGCCGAGCAGTACTTC
abundance: .; v_gene: TRBV9; d_gene: TRBD2; j_gene: TRBJ2-2; CDR3aa: CASSVLAGGNTGELFF; CDR3nt: TGTGCCAGCAGCGTGTTAGCGGGAGGGAACACCGGGGAGCTGTTTTTT
abundance: .; v_gene: TRBV14; d_gene: .; j_gene: TRBJ2-2; CDR3aa: CASSPRDFVRAINTGELFF; CDR3nt: TGTGCCAGCAGCCCCCGCGATTTTGTGAGGGCGATAAACACCGGGGAGCTGTTTTTT
abundance: once; v_gene: TRBV6-4; d_gene: TRBD2; j_gene: TRBJ2-1; CDR3aa: CASSDSNRKGGRAPYNEQFF; CDR3nt: TGTGCCAGCAGTGACTCGAATCGAAAAGGCGGGAGGGCCCCCTACAATGAGCAGTTCTTC
abundance: .; v_gene: TRBV12-5; d_gene: TRBD1; j_gene: TRBJ2-5; CDR3aa: CASGLYGDRQETQYF; CDR3nt: TGTGCTAGTGGTTTGTACGGGGACAGACAAGAGACCCAGTACTTC
abundance: .; v_gene: TRBV25-1; d_gene: .; j_gene: TRBJ1-4; CDR3aa: CASSARGLREKLFF; CDR3nt: TGTGCCAGCAGTGCGCGGGGGCTTCGTGAAAAACTGTTTTTT
abundance: .; v_gene: TRBV14; d_gene: .; j_gene: TRBJ1-3; CDR3aa: CASSLTRGISGNTIYF; CDR3nt: TGTGCCAGCAGCCTGACAAGGGGAATCTCTGGAAACACCATATATTTT
abundance: once; v_gene: TRBV27; d_gene: .; j_gene: TRBJ2-2; CDR3aa: CASKLLTAGDTGELFF; CDR3nt: TGTGCCAGCAAACTCTTGACTGCAGGAGACACCGGGGAGCTGTTTTTT
abundance: .; v_gene: TRBV7-9; d_gene: .; j_gene: TRBJ1-3; CDR3aa: CASSPNKAQQLDSGNTIYF; CDR3nt: TGTGCCAGCAGCCCAAATAAAGCACAGCAATTAGACTCTGGAAACACCATATATTTT
abundance: once; v_gene: TRBV11-1; d_gene: .; j_gene: TRBJ2-1; CDR3aa: CASSAPLGNYNEQFF; CDR3nt: TGTGCCAGCAGCGCCCCCCTCGGGAATTACAATGAGCAGTTCTTC
abundance: .; v_gene: TRBV27; d_gene: .; j_gene: TRBJ2-6; CDR3aa: CASSLLFPPGGAGANVLTF; CDR3nt: TGTGCCAGCAGTCTACTCTTTCCCCCGGGGGGCGCTGGGGCCAACGTCCTGACTTTC
abundance: .; v_gene: TRBV5-6; d_gene: .; j_gene: TRBJ2-7; CDR3aa: CASSLRGSYEQYF; CDR3nt: TGTGCCAGCAGCTTGAGGGGGTCCTACGAGCAGTACTTC
abundance: .; v_gene: TRBV9; d_gene: .; j_gene: TRBJ2-1; CDR3aa: CASSASGTSLNEQFF; CDR3nt: TGTGCCAGCAGCGCCTCCGGGACGTCGCTCAATGAGCAGTTCTTC
abundance: once; v_gene: TRBV6-1; d_gene: .; j_gene: TRBJ1-2; CDR3aa: CASRAGAFYGYTF; CDR3nt: TGTGCCAGCAGAGCAGGTGCTTTCTATGGCTACACCTTC
abundance: .; v_gene: TRBV7-2; d_gene: TRBD1; j_gene: TRBJ2-1; CDR3aa: CASSSPGQTYNEQFF; CDR3nt: TGTGCCAGCAGCTCGCCGGGACAGACCTACAATGAGCAGTTCTTC
abundance: .; v_gene: TRBV19; d_gene: TRBD2; j_gene: TRBJ2-3; CDR3aa: CASSPQTSGTVTQYF; CDR3nt: TGTGCCAGTAGTCCACAGACTAGCGGGACGGTAACGCAGTATTTT
abundance: .; v_gene: TRBV6-5; d_gene: .; j_gene: TRBJ2-7; CDR3aa: CATQVRWGTPYEQYF; CDR3nt: TGTGCCACGCAAGTGAGGTGGGGGACCCCATACGAGCAGTACTTC
abundance: .; v_gene: TRBV19; d_gene: TRBD1; j_gene: TRBJ1-5; CDR3aa: CASSIHGLQGANQPQHF; CDR3nt: TGTGCCAGTAGTATCCACGGTCTACAGGGGGCCAATCAGCCCCAGCATTTT
abundance: .; v_gene: TRBV27; d_gene: TRBD2; j_gene: TRBJ2-7; CDR3aa: CASSILARLAAMGEQYF; CDR3nt: TGTGCCAGCAGCATTTTAGCTAGACTAGCGGCGATGGGCGAGCAGTACTTC
abundance: few; v_gene: TRBV2; d_gene: .; j_gene: TRBJ1-5; CDR3aa: CASSGYSNQPQHF; CDR3nt: TGTGCCAGCAGTGGGTATAGCAATCAGCCCCAGCATTTT
abundance: .; v_gene: TRBV10-1; d_gene: TRBD2; j_gene: TRBJ2-1; CDR3aa: CASSASGSYNEQFF; CDR3nt: TGCGCCAGCAGTGCCAGCGGGAGCTACAATGAGCAGTTCTTC
abundance: .; v_gene: TRBV27; d_gene: TRBD1; j_gene: TRBJ2-7; CDR3aa: CASSQGTGPYYYEQYF; CDR3nt: TGTGCCAGCAGTCAGGGGACAGGCCCATATTACTACGAGCAGTACTTC
abundance: .; v_gene: TRBV27; d_gene: TRBD1; j_gene: TRBJ2-5; CDR3aa: CASSSADRLETQYF; CDR3nt: TGTGCCAGCAGTTCAGCGGACAGGTTGGAGACCCAGTACTTC
abundance: few; v_gene: TRBV7-2; d_gene: .; j_gene: TRBJ1-2; CDR3aa: CASSLVDRGDYGYTF; CDR3nt: TGTGCCAGCAGCTTAGTCGATCGGGGGGACTATGGCTACACCTTC
abundance: .; v_gene: TRBV2; d_gene: TRBD2; j_gene: TRBJ2-5; CDR3aa: CASNLAGGETQYF; CDR3nt: TGTGCCAGCAACCTAGCGGGAGGGGAGACCCAGTACTTC
abundance: .; v_gene: TRBV18; d_gene: .; j_gene: TRBJ2-7; CDR3aa: CASSPRGDEQYF; CDR3nt: TGTGCCAGCTCACCCAGGGGAGACGAGCAGTACTTC
abundance: .; v_gene: TRBV28; d_gene: .; j_gene: TRBJ2-1; CDR3aa: CASSHQWVDEQFF; CDR3nt: TGTGCCAGCAGTCACCAATGGGTGGATGAGCAGTTCTTC
abundance: .; v_gene: TRBV6-1; d_gene: .; j_gene: TRBJ2-5; CDR3aa: CASSGNRGLGETQYF; CDR3nt: TGTGCCAGCAGTGGAAACAGGGGACTCGGGGAGACCCAGTACTTC
abundance: .; v_gene: TRBV5-5; d_gene: .; j_gene: TRBJ2-3; CDR3aa: CASKSYLFSTDTQYF; CDR3nt: TGTGCCAGCAAGAGCTATTTGTTCTCGACAGATACGCAGTATTTT
abundance: .; v_gene: TRBV14; d_gene: .; j_gene: TRBJ1-5; CDR3aa: CASSQSHGGQPQHF; CDR3nt: TGTGCCAGCAGCCAATCACACGGGGGGCAGCCCCAGCATTTT
abundance: once; v_gene: TRBV7-9; d_gene: .; j_gene: TRBJ1-3; CDR3aa: CASIIPVSSGNTIYF; CDR3nt: TGTGCCAGCATCATACCGGTGAGCTCTGGAAACACCATATATTTT
abundance: .; v_gene: TRBV27; d_gene: .; j_gene: TRBJ1-5; CDR3aa: CASSPRSNQPQHF; CDR3nt: TGTGCCAGCAGTCCCAGGAGCAATCAGCCCCAGCATTTT
abundance: .; v_gene: TRBV6-6; d_gene: .; j_gene: TRBJ1-3; CDR3aa: CASSPSERDQRRLDF; CDR3nt: TGTGCCAGCAGTCCCAGCGAGCGGGACCAGCGGCGTTTAGATTTT
abundance: .; v_gene: TRBV5-6; d_gene: .; j_gene: TRBJ1-2; CDR3aa: CASSLLSPGVYGYTF; CDR3nt: TGTGCCAGCAGCTTGTTGTCGCCAGGGGTCTATGGCTACACCTTC
abundance: .; v_gene: TRBV7-8; d_gene: .; j_gene: TRBJ2-6; CDR3aa: CASSFTPNRVLNSGANVLTF; CDR3nt: TGTGCCAGCAGCTTTACGCCCAATAGGGTCCTTAACTCTGGGGCCAACGTCCTGACTTTC
abundance: .; v_gene: TRBV7-3; d_gene: .; j_gene: TRBJ2-7; CDR3aa: CASSLAAGVRYEQYF; CDR3nt: TGTGCCAGCAGCTTAGCGGCAGGTGTTCGCTACGAGCAGTACTTC
abundance: .; v_gene: TRBV7-2; d_gene: .; j_gene: TRBJ2-4; CDR3aa: CASSSRDIQYF; CDR3nt: TGTGCCAGCAGCAGTCGGGACATTCAGTACTTC
abundance: .; v_gene: TRBV28; d_gene: .; j_gene: TRBJ1-2; CDR3aa: CASSSSDTRAIYGYTF; CDR3nt: TGTGCCAGCAGTTCCTCGGATACCAGGGCGATCTATGGCTACACCTTC
abundance: .; v_gene: TRBV6-4; d_gene: TRBD2; j_gene: TRBJ2-3; CDR3aa: CASRLAAGGADTQYF; CDR3nt: TGTGCCAGCAGGCTAGCGGCCGGGGGGGCAGATACGCAGTATTTT
abundance: once; v_gene: TRBV19; d_gene: .; j_gene: TRBJ1-1; CDR3aa: CASSIPGGGIEAFF; CDR3nt: TGTGCCAGTAGTATCCCGGGGGGCGGAATCGAAGCTTTCTTT
abundance: .; v_gene: TRBV29-1; d_gene: TRBD2; j_gene: TRBJ2-7; CDR3aa: CSVVPQIPGLAASYEQYF; CDR3nt: TGCAGCGTTGTCCCTCAAATTCCGGGACTAGCGGCTTCCTACGAGCAGTACTTC
abundance: .; v_gene: TRBV7-9; d_gene: .; j_gene: TRBJ2-4; CDR3aa: CASIQTGSDIQYF; CDR3nt: TGTGCCAGCATACAAACAGGCTCGGACATTCAGTACTTC
abundance: .; v_gene: TRBV6-1; d_gene: .; j_gene: TRBJ1-5; CDR3aa: CASSEGQGLSQPQHF; CDR3nt: TGTGCCAGCAGTGAAGGTCAGGGGTTGAGTCAGCCCCAGCATTTT
abundance: .; v_gene: TRBV20-1; d_gene: .; j_gene: TRBJ1-2; CDR3aa: CSARDGEGYTF; CDR3nt: TGCAGTGCTAGAGATGGGGAGGGCTACACCTTC
abundance: .; v_gene: TRBV9; d_gene: TRBD2; j_gene: TRBJ2-3; CDR3aa: CASSVDPPLAGLDTQYF; CDR3nt: TGTGCCAGCAGCGTAGATCCCCCACTAGCGGGACTAGATACGCAGTATTTT
abundance: .; v_gene: TRBV18; d_gene: TRBD2; j_gene: TRBJ2-1; CDR3aa: CASSPMGLAGGGNEQFF; CDR3nt: TGTGCCAGCTCACCAATGGGACTAGCGGGAGGCGGGAATGAGCAGTTCTTC
abundance: .; v_gene: TRBV28; d_gene: .; j_gene: TRBJ2-7; CDR3aa: CASSLLLALVDEQYF; CDR3nt: TGTGCCAGCAGTTTATTACTAGCCCTAGTTGACGAGCAGTACTTC
abundance: .; v_gene: TRBV15; d_gene: .; j_gene: TRBJ2-3; CDR3aa: CATSRDRVTQPDTQYF; CDR3nt: TGTGCCACCAGCAGAGATCGGGTCACTCAACCAGATACGCAGTATTTT
abundance: once; v_gene: TRBV25-1; d_gene: .; j_gene: TRBJ1-4; CDR3aa: CASSHFGGAGEKLFF; CDR3nt: TGTGCCAGCAGTCACTTCGGGGGGGCGGGTGAAAAACTGTTTTTT
abundance: .; v_gene: TRBV5-4; d_gene: .; j_gene: TRBJ2-2; CDR3aa: CASSLEGGINTGELFF; CDR3nt: TGTGCCAGCAGCTTGGAGGGCGGGATAAACACCGGGGAGCTGTTTTTT
abundance: once; v_gene: TRBV10-2; d_gene: .; j_gene: TRBJ2-1; CDR3aa: CASSVLALSSYNEQFF; CDR3nt: TGCGCCAGCAGTGTACTCGCGTTAAGCTCCTACAATGAGCAGTTCTTC